Following are 8 T cell receptor beta chains from one sample sequenced in a study of cytomegalovirus exposure and HLA in healthy donors. The data were produced by immunoSEQ multiplex PCR, yet TCRdb's version contains in-frame clones alone and is incomplete. The sample carries some 170,000 clones, roughly 91% recorded once. Sequenced sample: PBMCs. The origin of the receptors is a man aged 18 to 29 in good health and CMV-seropositive.

V gene TRBV2 combines with J gene TRBJ1-4; D is possibly TRBD1 (6 bases). V lost 2 bases and J 10 bases, leaving 8 bases between the germline ends. The CDR3 is 12 amino acids. Per the germline V gene, CDR1 is SNHLY and CDR2 is FYNNEI. In nucleotides, the CDR3 is TGTGCCAGCAGTGAAAGGGGGGGAAAACTGTTTTTT. It translates to CASSERGGKLFF.

The chain recombines TRBV2 with TRBJ1-2; no reliable D call. V was pared by 6 bases and J by 4 bases, with 18 bases between. The CDR3 is made up of 15 amino acids. Germline CDR1 and CDR2: SNHLY and FYNNEI. The CDR3 DNA follows: TGTGCCAGCAGCTTCGGGGTTCAGTCCGCCTATGGCTACACCTTC. Protein product: CASSFGVQSAYGYTF.

The chain employs TRBV30 and TRBJ2-7; D remains unclear. Germline V gene sequence: CDR1 GTSNPN, CDR2 SVGIG (reference sequence). This CDR3 region has 13 residues. Trimming removed 4 bases at V and 7 bases at J, with 17 bases between. The CDR3 sequence: CAWKKRAESEQYF. The DNA for the CDR3 is TGTGCCTGGAAGAAGCGCGCCGAGAGTGAGCAGTACTTC.

This clone was seen a single time. The V call is TRBV9, the J call TRBJ1-1, with D possibly TRBD1 on 5 matching bases. This CDR3 has 14 amino acids. Trimming cost V 2 bases and J 0 bases, with 8 bases left between them. Germline-derived CDR1 and CDR2 are SGDLS and YYNGEE. This chain's CDR3 is CASSVGLMNTEAFF. In DNA, the CDR3 is TGTGCCAGCAGCGTGGGGCTGATGAACACTGAAGCTTTCTTT.

The V call is TRBV2, the J call TRBJ1-4, with D unclear. Germline CDR1 is SNHLY and CDR2 is FYNNEI. Trimming stripped 2 bases from V and 1 base from J, with 11 bases between. The CDR3 extends over 16 amino acids. CDR3 loop: CASSETGLKTNEKLFF. Written as DNA, the CDR3 is TGTGCCAGCAGTGAAACGGGATTGAAAACTAATGAAAAACTGTTTTTT. Combining the CDR3 with reference TRBV2 and TRBJ1-4 gives the whole variable domain EPEVTQTPSHQVTQMGQEVILRCVPISNHLYFYWYRQILGQKVEFLVSFYNNEISEKSEIFDDQFSVERPDGSNFTLKIRSTKLEDSAMYFCASSETGLKTNEKLFFGSGTQLSVL.

V gene TRBV14 combines with J gene TRBJ2-2; the match to TRBD2 covers 8 bases. Germline V gene sequence: CDR1 SGHDN, CDR2 FVKESK. The CDR3 sequence is 17 residues long. The ends lost 4 bases at V and 3 bases at J; junction bases unmatched: 10. Here the CDR3 DNA reads TGTGCCAGCAGCCCTTACCCAGGAGCGGGGGACACCGGGGAGCTGTTTTTT. Amino acids: CASSPYPGAGDTGELFF.

The CDR3 DNA reads TGTGCCAGCAGAGATACAGGGGGTACTGAAGCTTTCTTT. Translated: CASRDTGGTEAFF. The rearrangement links TRBV25-1 to TRBJ1-1; 8 bases fit TRBD1. The CDR3 has 13 residues. After removal of 6 bases from V and 5 bases from J, the junction contained 5 bases not matched to a gene. Germline V gene lookup returns CDR1 MGHDK and CDR2 SYGVNS. Supplemented by reference TRBV25-1 and TRBJ1-1, the full variable domain reads EADIYQTPRYLVIGTGKKITLECSQTMGHDKMYWYQQDPGMELHLIHYSYGVNSTEKGDLSSESTVSRIRTEHFPLTLESARPSHTSQYLCASRDTGGTEAFFGQGTRLTVV.

The chain recombines TRBV5-1 with TRBJ2-1; TRBD2 is a possible D gene (5 bases). Germline V gene data show CDR1 as SGHRS and CDR2 as YFSETQ. Trimming stripped 3 bases from V and 5 bases from J, with 12 bases between. CDR3 length: 14 residues. The CDR3 nucleotides are TGCGCCAGCAGCTCTGGAGCGGTTAACAATGAGCAGTTCTTC. Translating gives CASSSGAVNNEQFF.